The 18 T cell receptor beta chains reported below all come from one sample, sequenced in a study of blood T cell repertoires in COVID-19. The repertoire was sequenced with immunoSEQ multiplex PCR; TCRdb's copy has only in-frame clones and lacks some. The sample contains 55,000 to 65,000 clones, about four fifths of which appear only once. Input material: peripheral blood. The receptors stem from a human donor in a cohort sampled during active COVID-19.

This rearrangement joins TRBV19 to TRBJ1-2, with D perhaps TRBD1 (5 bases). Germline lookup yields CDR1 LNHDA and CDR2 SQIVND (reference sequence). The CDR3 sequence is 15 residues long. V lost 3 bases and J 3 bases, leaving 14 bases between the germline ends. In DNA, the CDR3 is TGTGCCAGTAGTATTGACAGCAGATCCCACTATGGCTACACCTTC. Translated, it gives CASSIDSRSHYGYTF.

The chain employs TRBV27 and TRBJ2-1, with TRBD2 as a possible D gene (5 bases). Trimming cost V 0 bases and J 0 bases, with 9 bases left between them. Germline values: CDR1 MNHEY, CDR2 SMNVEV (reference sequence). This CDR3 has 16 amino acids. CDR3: CASSLSYGVSYNEQFF. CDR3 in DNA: TGTGCCAGCAGTTTATCATACGGGGTCTCCTACAATGAGCAGTTCTTC.

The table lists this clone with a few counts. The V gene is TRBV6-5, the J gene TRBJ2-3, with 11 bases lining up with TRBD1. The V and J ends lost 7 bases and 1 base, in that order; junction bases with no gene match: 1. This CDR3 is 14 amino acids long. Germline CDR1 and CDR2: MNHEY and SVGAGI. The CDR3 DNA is TGTGCCAGCATGGACAGGGGGCGCACAGATACGCAGTATTTT. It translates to CASMDRGRTDTQYF.

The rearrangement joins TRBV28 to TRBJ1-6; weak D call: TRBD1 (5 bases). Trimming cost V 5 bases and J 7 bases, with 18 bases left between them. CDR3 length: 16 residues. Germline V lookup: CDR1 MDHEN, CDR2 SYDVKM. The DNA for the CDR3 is TGTGCCAGCAGTACCCTCCTTGGGGGAGGAAATTCACCCCTCCACTTT. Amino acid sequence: CASSTLLGGGNSPLHF.

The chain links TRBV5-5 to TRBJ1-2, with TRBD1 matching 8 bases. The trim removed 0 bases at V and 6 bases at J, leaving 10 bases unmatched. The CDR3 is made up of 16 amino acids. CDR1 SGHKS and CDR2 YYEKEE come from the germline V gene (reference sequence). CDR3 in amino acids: CASSLEDRAFRNGYTF. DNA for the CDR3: TGTGCCAGCAGCTTGGAGGACAGGGCCTTTCGGAATGGCTACACCTTC.

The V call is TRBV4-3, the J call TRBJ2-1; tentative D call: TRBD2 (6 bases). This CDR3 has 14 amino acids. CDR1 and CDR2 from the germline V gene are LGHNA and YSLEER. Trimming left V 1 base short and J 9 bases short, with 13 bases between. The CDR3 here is CASSQASGLGEQFF. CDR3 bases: TGCGCCAGCAGCCAAGCGTCGGGACTCGGTGAGCAGTTCTTC.

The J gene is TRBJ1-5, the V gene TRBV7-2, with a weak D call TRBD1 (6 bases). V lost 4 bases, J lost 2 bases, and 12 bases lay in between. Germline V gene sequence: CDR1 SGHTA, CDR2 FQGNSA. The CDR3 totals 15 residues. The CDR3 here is CASSWGTLGNQPQHF. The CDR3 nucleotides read TGTGCCAGCAGCTGGGGGACATTAGGCAATCAGCCCCAGCATTTT.

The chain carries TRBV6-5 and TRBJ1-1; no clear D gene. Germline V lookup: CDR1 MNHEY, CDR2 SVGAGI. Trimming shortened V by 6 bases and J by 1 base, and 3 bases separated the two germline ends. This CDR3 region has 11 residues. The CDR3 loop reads CASSRNTEAFF. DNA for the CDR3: TGTGCCAGCAGCAGGAACACTGAAGCTTTCTTT.

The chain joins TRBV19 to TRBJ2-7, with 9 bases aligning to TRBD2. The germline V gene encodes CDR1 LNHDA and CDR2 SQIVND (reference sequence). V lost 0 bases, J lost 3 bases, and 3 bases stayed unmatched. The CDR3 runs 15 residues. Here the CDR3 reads CASSIEGSGGYEQYF. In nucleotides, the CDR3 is TGTGCCAGTAGTATAGAAGGTAGCGGGGGCTACGAGCAGTACTTC.

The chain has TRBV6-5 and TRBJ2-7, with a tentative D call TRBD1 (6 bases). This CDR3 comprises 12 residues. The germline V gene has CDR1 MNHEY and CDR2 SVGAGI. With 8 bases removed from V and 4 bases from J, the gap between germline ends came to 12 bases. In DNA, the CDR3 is TGTGCCAGCGGCAGGGGCGGTTACGAGCAGTACTTC. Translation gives CASGRGGYEQYF.

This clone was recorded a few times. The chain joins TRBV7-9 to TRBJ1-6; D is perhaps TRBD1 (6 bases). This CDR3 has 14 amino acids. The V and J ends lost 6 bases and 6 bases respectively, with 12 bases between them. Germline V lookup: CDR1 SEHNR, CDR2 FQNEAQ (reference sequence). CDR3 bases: TGTGCCAGCAGTCTACAGGGACCTAATTCACCCCTCCACTTT. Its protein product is CASSLQGPNSPLHF.

In DNA form, the CDR3 reads TGTGCCAGCAGTGAGAGACTAGCGGGCACAGATACGCAGTATTTT. Translating it yields CASSERLAGTDTQYF. V is TRBV2 and J is TRBJ2-3; 9 bases align to TRBD2. The germline V gene encodes CDR1 SNHLY and CDR2 FYNNEI. Trimming removed 3 bases from V and 1 base from J; junction bases left unmatched: 2. CDR3 length equals 15 residues.

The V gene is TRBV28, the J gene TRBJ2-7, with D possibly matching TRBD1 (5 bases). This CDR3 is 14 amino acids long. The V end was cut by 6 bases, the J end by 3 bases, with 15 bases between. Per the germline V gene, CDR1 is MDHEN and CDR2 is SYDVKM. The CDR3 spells CASRRVRDSYEQYF. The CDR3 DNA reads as TGTGCCAGCAGAAGGGTACGTGACAGCTACGAGCAGTACTTC.

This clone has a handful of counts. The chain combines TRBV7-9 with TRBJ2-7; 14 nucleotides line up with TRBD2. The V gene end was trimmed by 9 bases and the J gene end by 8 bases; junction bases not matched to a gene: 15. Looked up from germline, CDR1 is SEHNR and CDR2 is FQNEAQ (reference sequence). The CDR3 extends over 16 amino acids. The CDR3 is CASDQGLAGAFAQQYF. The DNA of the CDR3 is TGTGCCAGTGACCAGGGACTAGCGGGAGCATTTGCCCAGCAGTACTTC.

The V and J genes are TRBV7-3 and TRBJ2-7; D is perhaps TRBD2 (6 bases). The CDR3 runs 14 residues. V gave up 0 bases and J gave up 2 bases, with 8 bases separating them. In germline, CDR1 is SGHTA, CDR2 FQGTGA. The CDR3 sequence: CASSLTSGPYEQYF. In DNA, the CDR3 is TGTGCCAGCAGCTTAACTAGCGGCCCCTACGAGCAGTACTTC. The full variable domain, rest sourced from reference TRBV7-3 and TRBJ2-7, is GAGVSQTPSNKVTEKGKYVELRCDPISGHTALYWYRQSLGQGPEFLIYFQGTGAADDSGLPNDRFFAVRPEGSVSTLKIQRTERGDSAVYLCASSLTSGPYEQYFGPGTRLTVT.

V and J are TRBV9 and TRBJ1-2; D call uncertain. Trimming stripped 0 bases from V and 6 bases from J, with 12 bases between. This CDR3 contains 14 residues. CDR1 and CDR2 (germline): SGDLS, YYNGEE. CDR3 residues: CASSVDQRMDGYTF. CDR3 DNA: TGTGCCAGCAGCGTAGATCAGCGTATGGATGGCTACACCTTC.

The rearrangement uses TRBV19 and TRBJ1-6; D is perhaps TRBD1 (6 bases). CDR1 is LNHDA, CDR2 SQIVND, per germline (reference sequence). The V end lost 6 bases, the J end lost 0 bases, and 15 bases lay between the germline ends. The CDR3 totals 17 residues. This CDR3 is CASRGGKSSSYNSPLHF. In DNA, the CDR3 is TGTGCCAGTAGAGGGGGAAAGTCCAGCTCCTATAATTCACCCCTCCACTTT.

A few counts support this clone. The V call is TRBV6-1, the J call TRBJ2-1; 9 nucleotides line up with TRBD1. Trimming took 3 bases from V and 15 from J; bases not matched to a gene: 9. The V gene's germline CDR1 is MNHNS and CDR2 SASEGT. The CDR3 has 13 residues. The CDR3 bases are TGTGCCAGCAGTGAGAAACTAGGGACAGGGCCGTTCTTC. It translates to CASSEKLGTGPFF.